Reported below is one TCR beta chain. Germline CDR1 reads SEHNR; CDR2 reads FQNEAQ (reference sequence). Trimming left V 6 bases short and J 4 bases short, with 15 bases between. This CDR3 has 14 residues. As every portion of the isolated RNA was reverse transcribed, the sequencing read expressed TCRB transcripts. The method was immunoSEQ multiplex PCR; TCRdb's version includes in-frame clones alone and lacks a portion of them. The sample contains 900,000 or so clones, about 17% of which appear only once. The entry originates in a study of beta chain features in type 1 diabetes. The sequencing input was naive CD4+ T cells from blood. The V and J genes are TRBV7-9 and TRBJ1-1; TRBD1 is a possible D gene (5 bases). The receptor was isolated from a young woman in good health. For the CDR3, the DNA is TGTGCCAGCAGACCGATACTTAGGGGCACTGAAGCTTTCTTT. This encodes CASRPILRGTEAFF. The full variable domain, completed using reference TRBV7-9 and TRBJ1-1, is DTGVSQNPRHKITKRGQNVTFRCDPISEHNRLYWYRQTLGQGPEFLTYFQNEAQLEKSRLLSDRFSAERPKGSFSTLEIQRTEQGDSAMYLCASRPILRGTEAFFGQGTRLTVV.